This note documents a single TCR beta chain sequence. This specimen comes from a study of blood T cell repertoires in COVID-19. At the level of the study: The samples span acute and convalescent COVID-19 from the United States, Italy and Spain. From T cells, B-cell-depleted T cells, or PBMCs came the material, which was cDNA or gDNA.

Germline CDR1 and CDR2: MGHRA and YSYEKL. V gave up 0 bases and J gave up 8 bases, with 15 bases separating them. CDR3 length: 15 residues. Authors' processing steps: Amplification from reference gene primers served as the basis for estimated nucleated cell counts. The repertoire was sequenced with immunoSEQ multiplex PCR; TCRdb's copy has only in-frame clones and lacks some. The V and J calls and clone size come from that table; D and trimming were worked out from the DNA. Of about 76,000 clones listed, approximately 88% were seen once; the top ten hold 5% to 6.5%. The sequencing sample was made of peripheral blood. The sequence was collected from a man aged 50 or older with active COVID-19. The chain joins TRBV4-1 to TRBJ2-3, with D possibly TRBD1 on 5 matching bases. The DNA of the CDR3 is TGCGCCAGCAGCCAAGATAGGGGTACCCTTCTTACGCAGTATTTT. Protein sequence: CASSQDRGTLLTQYF.